This TCR beta chain was retrieved from a study of T cell responses to AZD1222 COVID-19 vaccine. Points from the study as a whole: The sample set comprised mostly white British donors with more females, and clonal diversity was possibly underestimated. Of spike-specific TCRs, nearly half reportedly target regions left unmutated in variants. Repertoires were collected only later (after the peak T cell response had occurred).

The CDR3 spans 12 residues. The V end lost 6 bases, the J end lost 4 bases, and 10 bases lay between the germline ends. TCRdb keeps only in-frame clones here, not all; method: immunoSEQ multiplex PCR. The top ten hold roughly 1.5% of the sample, which has 100,000 to 150,000 clones, approximately 86% seen once. About this clone itself: The antigen is undetermined.

Sequencing used peripheral blood, obtained on day 0 of AZD1222 vaccination. V usage is TRBV12-3 or TRBV12-4 and J usage is TRBJ2-7; D is undetermined. The sequence was collected from an adult in good health. CDR3 DNA: TGTGCCAGCAGCCCCTCTGAATACGAGCAGTACTTC. Translation gives CASSPSEYEQYF.